These 32 T cell receptor beta chains were all obtained from the same sample, sequenced in a study of blood T cell repertoires in COVID-19 (dated by TCRdb to the early 2020s). Libraries were built with the immunoSEQ multiplex PCR assay. The source is immuneACCESS, and TCRdb retained only in-frame sequences with V and J called. Part of the clones is not carried over; for the studies checked, unresolved V genes explain less than half of this, and the remainder is unexplained. This sample is represented by roughly 65,000 clones; 70% to 80% of them were singletons. The top ten clonotypes cover approximately 23% of the sample. Sequencing was carried out using peripheral blood. Receptors were obtained from a human donor in a cohort sampled during active COVID-19.

The CDR3 region has the DNA TGTGCCAGCAGCTCCATAGCCCACGGTGGCTACACCTTC. It encodes CASSSIAHGGYTF. This chain connects TRBV9 to TRBJ1-2; D gene unclear. Germline CDR1 is SGDLS and CDR2 is YYNGEE. The CDR3 is 13 residues long. V lost 4 bases to trimming and J lost 7 bases, with 14 bases between them.

The J gene is TRBJ2-7, the V gene TRBV2, with a possible D match to TRBD2 (5 bases). V dropped 5 bases and J dropped 0 bases, with 17 bases sitting between them. In germline, CDR1 is SNHLY, CDR2 FYNNEI. The CDR3 is made up of 16 amino acids. The chain's CDR3 is CASSKEDLKSSYEQYF. The CDR3 DNA reads as TGTGCCAGCAGTAAAGAGGACTTGAAGAGCTCCTACGAGCAGTACTTC.

The rearrangement uses TRBV29-1 and TRBJ2-1; 7 nucleotides align to TRBD1. CDR1 and CDR2 (germline): SQVTM, ANQGSEA. J lost 6 bases, V lost 7 bases, and 6 bases had no gene match. The CDR3 length is 12 residues. The CDR3: CSAKTGPNEQFF. The CDR3 region has the DNA TGCAGCGCCAAGACAGGGCCCAATGAGCAGTTCTTC.

A single count supports this clone. The chain is built from TRBV7-2 and TRBJ2-2, with unresolved D. Germline values: CDR1 SGHTA, CDR2 FQGNSA. V was cut by 1 base and J by 1 base, with 7 bases left in between. The CDR3 has 15 residues. The chain's CDR3 is CASSLDSRNTGELFF. In nucleotides, the CDR3 is TGTGCCAGCAGCTTAGATTCGAGGAACACCGGGGAGCTGTTTTTT.

This clone was detected only once. The chain links TRBV7-2 to TRBJ2-3; the match to TRBD2 covers 10 bases. Germline assignment: CDR1 SGHTA and CDR2 FQGNSA. This CDR3 region has 16 residues. Trimming cost V 5 bases and J 5 bases; bases outside gene matches: 10. The CDR3 here is CASSPPGTSDRDTQYF. CDR3 DNA sequence: TGTGCCAGCAGCCCTCCCGGGACTAGCGATCGAGATACGCAGTATTTT.

This chain joins TRBV10-3 and TRBJ2-6, with D unclear. Germline CDR1 is ENHRY and CDR2 is SYGVKD. The CDR3 runs to 19 residues. V dropped 0 bases and J dropped 0 bases, with 15 bases sitting between them. CDR3 DNA: TGTGCCATCAGTGAGTCGAGGCCCTCCCAATACTCTGGGGCCAACGTCCTGACTTTC. It translates to CAISESRPSQYSGANVLTF.

The gene calls are TRBV30 and TRBJ2-7, with D tentatively TRBD2 (5 bases). Trimming removed 6 bases at V and 0 bases at J, with 15 bases between. The CDR3 loop spans 14 amino acids. CDR1 is GTSNPN, CDR2 SVGIG, per germline (reference sequence). Here the CDR3 reads CACNGMASSYEQYF. The CDR3 DNA follows: TGTGCCTGCAACGGGATGGCCTCCTCCTACGAGCAGTACTTC. Variable domain in full (rest from reference TRBV30 and TRBJ2-7): SQTIHQWPATLVQPVGSPLSLECTVEGTSNPNLYWYRQAAGRGLQLLFYSVGIGQISSEVPQNLSASRPQDRQFILSSKKLLLSDSGFYLCACNGMASSYEQYFGPGTRLTVT.

The chain links TRBV27 to TRBJ1-1; perhaps TRBD1 as D (5 bases). Germline loops: CDR1 MNHEY, CDR2 SMNVEV (reference sequence). This CDR3 contains 15 residues. Between the trimmed V and J ends, which lost 3 bases and 12 bases, there was a span of 23 bases. CDR3: CASSLMLLLGDWSFF. Written as DNA, the CDR3 is TGTGCCAGCAGTTTGATGTTGTTGCTCGGGGACTGGTCTTTCTTT.

This clone was counted once. J is TRBJ2-1 and V is TRBV7-8; 8 bases align to TRBD2. This CDR3 contains 14 residues. Germline CDR1 reads SGHVS; CDR2 reads FQNEAQ. J gave up 9 bases and V 1 base, and 5 bases lay outside the gene matches. As DNA, the CDR3 is TGTGCCAGCAGCTTAGACCGACTAGCGACTGAGCAGTTCTTC. Amino acids: CASSLDRLATEQFF.

The chain recombines TRBV19 with TRBJ1-4; weak D call: TRBD1 (6 bases). CDR3 length: 14 residues. Germline CDR1 reads LNHDA; CDR2 reads SQIVND (reference sequence). V was trimmed by 9 bases and J by 7 bases, leaving 18 bases between them. In DNA, the CDR3 is TGTGCCAGCAACCCCCCGGGGGGCTCTGAAAAACTGTTTTTT. Amino acid sequence: CASNPPGGSEKLFF. The full variable domain, in which reference TRBV19 and TRBJ1-4 provide the parts outside the CDR3, is DGGITQSPKYLFRKEGQNVTLSCEQNLNHDAMYWYRQDPGQGLRLIYYSQIVNDFQKGDIAEGYSVSREKKESFPLTVTSAQKNPTAFYLCASNPPGGSEKLFFGSGTQLSVL.

The V gene is TRBV10-1, the J gene TRBJ2-3; D is unclear. Trimming took off 2 bases at V and 6 bases at J, with 12 bases between the two ends. Germline CDR1 WNHNN, CDR2 SYGVQD (reference sequence). This CDR3 is built from 14 residues. DNA of the CDR3: TGCGCCAGCAGTGAGAGTTCTCTACGGGATACGCAGTATTTT. Translated: CASSESSLRDTQYF.

V and J are TRBV19 and TRBJ1-4, with 8 bases matching TRBD1. The CDR3 length is 15 residues. After removal of 5 bases from V and 6 bases from J, the junction contained 8 bases not matched to a gene. Germline CDR1 reads LNHDA; CDR2 reads SQIVND (reference sequence). The CDR3 loop is CASSSLTGDHEKLFF. CDR3 DNA sequence: TGTGCCAGTAGTTCCTTGACAGGGGACCATGAAAAACTGTTTTTT.

The chain joins TRBV14 to TRBJ2-3; 9 positions agree with TRBD2. V trimming: 2 bases; J trimming: 0 bases; junction bases outside the gene matches: 12. CDR3 length equals 19 residues. Germline V gene sequence: CDR1 SGHDN, CDR2 FVKESK. The CDR3 nucleotides are TGTGCCAGCAGCCAATCCCCGGCGGGAGGGCCAGGAAGCACAGATACGCAGTATTTT. Translation gives CASSQSPAGGPGSTDTQYF.

The V gene is TRBV5-6, the J gene TRBJ1-6; the match to TRBD1 covers 10 bases. Germline trimming cut 3 bases from V and 2 bases from J; bases unmatched to any gene: 11. The CDR3 sequence is 19 residues long. Germline assignment: CDR1 SGHDT and CDR2 YYEEEE. The CDR3 DNA follows: TGTGCCAGCAGCTCACGCCGGACAGGGGGACGGGCCTATAATTCACCCCTCCACTTT. It codes for CASSSRRTGGRAYNSPLHF. Variable domain in full (rest from reference TRBV5-6 and TRBJ1-6): DAGVTQSPTHLIKTRGQQVTLRCSPKSGHDTVSWYQQALGQGPQFIFQYYEEEERQRGNFPDRFSGHQFPNYSSELNVNALLLGDSALYLCASSSRRTGGRAYNSPLHFGNGTRLTVT.

V usage is TRBV19 and J usage is TRBJ2-1; 8 bases align to TRBD1. From germline, CDR1 is LNHDA and CDR2 SQIVND (reference sequence). V lost 7 bases, J lost 8 bases, and 7 bases stayed unmatched. There are 13 residues in the CDR3. The CDR3 coding sequence is TGTGCCAGTAATTACAGGGGGTCGGATGAGCAGTTCTTC. It codes for CASNYRGSDEQFF.

This clone was seen a single time. The chain joins TRBV19 to TRBJ2-3; 10 bases are a match to TRBD1. The CDR3 spans 17 residues. Trimming at V came to 6 bases and at J to 3 bases, leaving 12 bases not matched to a gene. Germline lookup yields CDR1 LNHDA and CDR2 SQIVND (reference sequence). CDR3 amino acids: CASSPRDRGIGTDTQYF. For the CDR3, the DNA is TGTGCCAGTAGCCCCCGGGACAGGGGTATCGGGACAGATACGCAGTATTTT.

J is TRBJ2-5 and V is TRBV5-4; 9 bases align to TRBD2. Germline CDR1 and CDR2: SGHNT and YYREEE (reference sequence). The CDR3 spans 17 residues. V lost 2 bases, J lost 2 bases, and 10 bases stayed unmatched. The CDR3 region is CASSFGVGGGAQETQYF. CDR3 nucleotides: TGTGCCAGCAGCTTCGGGGTTGGCGGGGGGGCTCAAGAGACCCAGTACTTC.

The V call is TRBV27, the J call TRBJ2-2; TRBD1 matches 9 bases. The CDR3 is made up of 17 amino acids. The V gene end was trimmed by 5 bases and the J gene end by 1 base; junction bases not matched to a gene: 8. Germline lookup yields CDR1 MNHEY and CDR2 SMNVEV (reference sequence). In nucleotides, the CDR3 is TGTGCCAGCAGTCTCGGACAGGGGTCGGGGAACACCGGGGAGCTGTTTTTT. It translates to CASSLGQGSGNTGELFF.

J is TRBJ1-4 and V is TRBV28, with 8 bases identical to TRBD1. The CDR3 is 14 amino acids. Per germline, CDR1 MDHEN and CDR2 SYDVKM. V lost 7 bases to trimming and J lost 7 bases; unmatched junction nucleotides: 8. This chain's CDR3 is CASTRNDRGEKLFF. CDR3 bases: TGTGCCAGCACCCGGAACGACAGGGGTGAAAAACTGTTTTTT.

This clone was seen only a few times. The chain uses TRBV2 and TRBJ1-1; D unclear. The CDR3 is made up of 15 amino acids. The germline V gene encodes CDR1 SNHLY and CDR2 FYNNEI. V shed 8 bases and J shed 0 bases, with 16 bases lying between them. The CDR3, as DNA: TGTGCCAGCGTTCGGGAAGCTTCGATGAACACTGAAGCTTTCTTT. Protein: CASVREASMNTEAFF.

The chain carries TRBV24-1 and TRBJ1-2, with TRBD1 matching 9 bases. Germline CDR1 and CDR2: KGHDR and SFDVKD. CDR3 length: 15 amino acids. V lost 4 bases to trimming and J lost 3 bases; unmatched junction nucleotides: 5. The CDR3 DNA follows: TGTGCCACCAGTGAGGGGACAGGGAACTACTATGGCTACACCTTC. It specifies CATSEGTGNYYGYTF.

The table lists this clone with a few counts. The rearrangement joins TRBV2 to TRBJ1-5; 7 positions agree with TRBD1. The CDR3 totals 13 residues. Per the germline V gene, CDR1 is SNHLY and CDR2 is FYNNEI. V lost 10 bases and J lost 7; bases outside the gene matches: 10. The DNA of the CDR3 is TGTGCCACCGGACAGGAGCAGCAGCAGCCCCAGCATTTT. Protein product: CATGQEQQQPQHF.

This clone was recorded a few times. The chain recombines TRBV7-6 with TRBJ1-5; TRBD1 aligns across 9 bases. V dropped 1 base and J dropped 4; count of bases not matched to a gene: 2. The CDR3 has 15 residues. Germline values: CDR1 SGHVS, CDR2 FNYEAQ. This CDR3 reads CASSLGDRANQPQHF. For the CDR3, the DNA is TGTGCCAGCAGCTTAGGGGACAGGGCAAATCAGCCCCAGCATTTT.

The genes are TRBV6-5 and TRBJ2-7; 8 nucleotides agree with TRBD1. Germline values: CDR1 MNHEY, CDR2 SVGAGI. J gave up 2 bases and V 8 bases, and 5 bases lay outside the gene matches. CDR3 length: 13 amino acids. The CDR3 protein is CASRDRRTYEQYF. The CDR3 nucleotides are TGTGCCAGCCGGGACAGGAGGACCTACGAGCAGTACTTC.

The chain joins TRBV19 to TRBJ1-1; D possibly corresponds to TRBD1 (5 bases). Per germline, CDR1 LNHDA and CDR2 SQIVND (reference sequence). Deletions cut 7 bases from V and 2 bases from J, with 14 bases between. The CDR3 length is 14 residues. CDR3 region: CASKPGAVNTEAFF. CDR3 DNA sequence: TGTGCCAGTAAGCCTGGGGCCGTTAACACTGAAGCTTTCTTT.

The V call is TRBV29-1, the J call TRBJ1-2, with 7 bases identical to TRBD1. The CDR3 has 13 amino acids. CDR1 and CDR2 (germline): SQVTM, ANQGSEA. V trimming: 3 bases; J trimming: 8 bases; junction bases outside the gene matches: 9. The CDR3 nucleotides are TGCAGCGTTGATTCGGGGACAGCACGGGGCTACACCTTC. Translated: CSVDSGTARGYTF.

This clone came up once. The V and J genes are TRBV14 and TRBJ1-1, with D possibly TRBD1 on 6 matching bases. The germline V and J ends were trimmed by 5 bases and 4 bases, with 14 bases remaining between them. This CDR3 comprises 14 residues. Germline V lookup: CDR1 SGHDN, CDR2 FVKESK. This CDR3 is CASSGADRTTEAFF. The CDR3 DNA sequence: TGTGCCAGCAGCGGAGCCGACAGGACCACTGAAGCTTTCTTT.

The rearrangement joins TRBV19 to TRBJ2-2; 10 nucleotides agree with TRBD1. J gave up 7 bases and V 4 bases, and 6 bases lay outside the gene matches. The CDR3 is made up of 15 amino acids. Germline V gives CDR1 LNHDA, CDR2 SQIVND (reference sequence). CDR3 protein: CASSKTGGAVGELFF. CDR3 DNA: TGTGCCAGTAGTAAGACAGGGGGCGCGGTCGGGGAGCTGTTTTTT.

The genes are TRBV6-6 and TRBJ1-6; TRBD1 might be the D (5 bases). This CDR3 region has 16 residues. Germline values: CDR1 MNHNY, CDR2 SVGAGI (reference sequence). With 0 bases removed from V and 6 bases from J, the gap between germline ends came to 12 bases. CDR3 protein: CASSYSRPGLNSPLHF. For the CDR3, the DNA is TGTGCCAGCAGTTACTCGAGGCCAGGGCTTAATTCACCCCTCCACTTT.

The chain links TRBV7-8 to TRBJ2-7; 11 nucleotides match TRBD2. After removal of 5 bases from V and 0 bases from J, the junction contained 6 bases not matched to a gene. The CDR3 is 16 residues long. In germline, CDR1 is SGHVS, CDR2 FQNEAQ. The CDR3 DNA is TGTGCCAGCAGCCCCTCGGGACTAGCGGCCTCCTACGAGCAGTACTTC. Translation gives CASSPSGLAASYEQYF.

This chain joins TRBV28 and TRBJ2-2, with D perhaps TRBD1 (8 bases). This CDR3 has 15 residues. Germline-derived CDR1 and CDR2 are MDHEN and SYDVKM. V was cut by 3 bases and J by 6 bases, with 14 bases left in between. As DNA, the CDR3 is TGTGCCAGCAGTTTCAACAGGGGGGGCTCCGGGGAGCTGTTTTTT. Translating it yields CASSFNRGGSGELFF.

The J gene is TRBJ2-5, the V gene TRBV3-1 (or the pseudogene TRBV3-2); a possible D gene is TRBD1 (6 bases). Per germline, CDR1 LGHDT and CDR2 YNNKEL (reference sequence). The CDR3 runs to 15 residues. Trimming took off 0 bases at V and 5 bases at J, with 13 bases between the two ends. CDR3 loop: CASSQEGHVGETQYF. The CDR3 DNA is TGTGCCAGCAGCCAAGAGGGACACGTAGGGGAGACCCAGTACTTC.